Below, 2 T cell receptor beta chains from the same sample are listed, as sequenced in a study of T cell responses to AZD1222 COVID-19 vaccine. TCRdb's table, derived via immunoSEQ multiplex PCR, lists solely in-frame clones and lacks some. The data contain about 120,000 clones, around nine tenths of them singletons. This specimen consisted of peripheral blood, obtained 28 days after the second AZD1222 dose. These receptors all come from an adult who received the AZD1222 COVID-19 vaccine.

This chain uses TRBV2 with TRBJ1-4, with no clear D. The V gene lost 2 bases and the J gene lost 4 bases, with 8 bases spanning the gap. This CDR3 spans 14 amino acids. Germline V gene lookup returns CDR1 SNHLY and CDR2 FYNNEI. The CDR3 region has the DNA TGTGCCAGCAGTGAAACCGTCCTTAATGAAAAACTGTTTTTT. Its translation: CASSETVLNEKLFF.

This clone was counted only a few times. In DNA, the CDR3 is TGTGCCAGCAGTTACTCATCACAGGGGGGGAGCTATGGCTACACCTTC. It is translated as CASSYSSQGGSYGYTF. This sequence joins TRBV6-5 and TRBJ1-2; 8 bases align to TRBD1. CDR3 length: 16 amino acids. Unmatched junction bases numbered 7, after V lost 0 bases and J lost 4 bases. CDR1 MNHEY and CDR2 SVGAGI come from the germline V gene.